Here is one TCR beta chain with its context. This record comes from a study of T cell changes during pregnancy in multiple sclerosis. The V and J ends lost 5 bases and 0 bases respectively, with 4 bases between them. Germline V lookup: CDR1 MDHEN, CDR2 SYDVKM. The CDR3 loop spans 13 amino acids. Repertoires were generated with immunoSEQ multiplex PCR, while TCRdb's copy carries only in-frame clones and drops some. The profile shows roughly 55,000 clones, approximately 92% of them singletons. This TCR was sampled from a female donor in good health, enrolled as a control in a pregnancy study. V usage is TRBV28 and J usage is TRBJ1-4; no reliable D call. The sequenced sample was CD4+ T cells from peripheral blood mononuclear cells, obtained after pregnancy. The CDR3 spells CASSRTTNEKLFF. CDR3 nucleotide sequence: TGTGCCAGCAGTCGTACAACTAATGAAAAACTGTTTTTT.